These 3 T cell receptor beta chains were sequenced from one sample in a study of blood T cell repertoires in COVID-19 (dated by TCRdb to 2018 to 2020). The receptor library was made with the immunoSEQ multiplex PCR assay. As stored in TCRdb, this immuneACCESS dataset retains in-frame rearrangements with V and J assigned. A fraction of the clones does not appear; measured against another copy, unresolved V genes explain less than half of the discrepancy, and the remainder lacks a known reason. The sample includes approximately 250,000 clones, with about 86% observed a single time. The ten largest make up roughly 2% of the sample. The sequencing sample was made of peripheral blood. All receptors derive from a man aged 30 to 45 with active or convalescent COVID-19.

This chain uses TRBV3-1 (or the pseudogene TRBV3-2) with TRBJ2-2; TRBD2 matches at 15 bases. The J segment lost 5 bases and the V segment lost 6 bases, leaving 7 bases of the junction unmatched. From germline, CDR1 is LGHDT and CDR2 YNNKEL (reference sequence). This CDR3 has 17 residues. The CDR3 bases are TGTGCCAGCAGACGGACTAGCGGGGGGGCTCGTACCGGGGAGCTGTTTTTT. Translating gives CASRRTSGGARTGELFF.

The genes are TRBV27 and TRBJ2-3; TRBD2 agrees at 9 bases. Losses at the gene ends were 8 bases for V and 5 bases for J; bases not matched to a gene: 17. The V gene's germline CDR1 is MNHEY and CDR2 SMNVEV (reference sequence). This CDR3 region has 17 residues. The CDR3 loop reads CASGFPQVRGGLDTQYF. CDR3 bases: TGTGCCAGCGGGTTTCCTCAGGTGCGGGGGGGGTTAGATACGCAGTATTTT.

The chain recombines TRBV11-2 with TRBJ1-4; no definite D call. Trimming shortened V by 6 bases and J by 0 bases, and 14 bases separated the two germline ends. CDR3 length: 16 residues. Looked up from germline, CDR1 is SGHAT and CDR2 is FQNNGV. The CDR3: CASSSTVRSTNEKLFF. Here the CDR3 DNA reads TGTGCCAGCAGTAGTACCGTTAGATCAACTAATGAAAAACTGTTTTTT.